This T cell receptor (beta chain) was identified during a study of cytomegalovirus exposure and HLA in healthy donors. V lost 4 bases, J lost 1 base, and 17 bases lay in between. Germline V gene data show CDR1 as SGHNT and CDR2 as YENEEA. The CDR3 length is 16 residues. The PCR made use of 60 Vbeta and 13 Jbeta primers. This table comes from immunoSEQ multiplex PCR, and its TCRdb copy is limited to in-frame clones, with some not included. The sample holds around 170,000 clones, more than 75% seen once. This chain joins TRBV11-3 and TRBJ2-7; D might be TRBD1 (6 bases). The clonotype originates from a woman aged 18-29 years in good health and CMV-seronegative. The sequenced sample was PBMCs. The CDR3 DNA reads TGTGCCAGCAGCTCCCTGGGGGCAGGTGGTTCCTACGAGCAGTACTTC. This translates into CASSSLGAGGSYEQYF. Looking up the rest from reference TRBV11-3 and TRBJ2-7 gives the full variable domain: EAGVVQSPRYKIIEKKQPVAFWCNPISGHNTLYWYLQNLGQGPELLIRYENEEAVDDSQLPKDRFSAERLKGVDSTLKIQPAELGDSAVYLCASSSLGAGGSYEQYFGPGTRLTVT.